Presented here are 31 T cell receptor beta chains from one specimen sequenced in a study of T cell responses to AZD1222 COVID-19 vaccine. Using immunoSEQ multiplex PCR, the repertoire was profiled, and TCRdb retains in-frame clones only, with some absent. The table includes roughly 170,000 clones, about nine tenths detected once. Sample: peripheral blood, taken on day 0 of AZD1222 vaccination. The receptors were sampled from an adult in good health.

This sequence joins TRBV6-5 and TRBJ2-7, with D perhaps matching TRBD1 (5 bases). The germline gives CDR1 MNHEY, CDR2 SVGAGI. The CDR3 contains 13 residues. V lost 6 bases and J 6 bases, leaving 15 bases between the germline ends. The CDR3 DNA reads TGTGCCAGCAGGAACCTGAAGGGGCCCGAGCAGTACTTC. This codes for CASRNLKGPEQYF.

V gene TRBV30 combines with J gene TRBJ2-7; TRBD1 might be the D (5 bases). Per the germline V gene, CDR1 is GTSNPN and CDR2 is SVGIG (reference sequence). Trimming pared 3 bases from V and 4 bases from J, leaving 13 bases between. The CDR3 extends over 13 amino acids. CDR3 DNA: TGTGCCTGGAGGCATGGACACCTATACGAGCAGTACTTC. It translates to CAWRHGHLYEQYF.

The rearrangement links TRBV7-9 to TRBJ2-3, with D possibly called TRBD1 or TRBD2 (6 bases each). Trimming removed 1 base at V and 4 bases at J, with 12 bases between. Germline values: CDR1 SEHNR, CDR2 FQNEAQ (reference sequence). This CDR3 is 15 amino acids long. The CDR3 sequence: CASSLGGAGADTQYF. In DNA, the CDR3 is TGTGCCAGCAGCTTAGGGGGGGCCGGAGCAGATACGCAGTATTTT.

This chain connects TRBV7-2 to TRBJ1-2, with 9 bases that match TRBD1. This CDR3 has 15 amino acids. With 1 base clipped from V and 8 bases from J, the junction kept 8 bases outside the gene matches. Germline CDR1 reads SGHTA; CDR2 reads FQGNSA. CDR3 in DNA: TGTGCCAGCAGCTTAGACACAGGGGGCGCGGGCGGCTACACCTTC. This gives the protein CASSLDTGGAGGYTF. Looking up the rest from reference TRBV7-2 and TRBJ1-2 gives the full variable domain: GAGVSQSPSNKVTEKGKDVELRCDPISGHTALYWYRQSLGQGLEFLIYFQGNSAPDKSGLPSDRFSAERTGGSVSTLTIQRTQQEDSAVYLCASSLDTGGAGGYTFGSGTRLTVV.

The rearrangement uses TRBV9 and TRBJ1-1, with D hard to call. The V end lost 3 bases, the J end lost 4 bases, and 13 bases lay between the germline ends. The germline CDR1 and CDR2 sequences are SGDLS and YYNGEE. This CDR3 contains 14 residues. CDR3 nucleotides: TGTGCCAGCAGCGGGGTCGGGGTAGGCACTGAAGCTTTCTTT. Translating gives CASSGVGVGTEAFF.

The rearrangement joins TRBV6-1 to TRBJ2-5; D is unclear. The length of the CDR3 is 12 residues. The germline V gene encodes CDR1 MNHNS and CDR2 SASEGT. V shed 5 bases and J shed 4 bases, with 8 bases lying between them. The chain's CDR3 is CASSPPGETQYF. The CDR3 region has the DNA TGTGCCAGCAGTCCCCCAGGAGAGACCCAGTACTTC.

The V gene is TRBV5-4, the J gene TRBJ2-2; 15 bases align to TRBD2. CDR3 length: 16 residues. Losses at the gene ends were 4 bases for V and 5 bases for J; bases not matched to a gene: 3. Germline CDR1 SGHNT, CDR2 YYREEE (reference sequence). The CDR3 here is CASSLGLAGGTGELFF. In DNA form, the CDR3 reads TGTGCCAGCAGCCTGGGACTAGCGGGGGGTACCGGGGAGCTGTTTTTT.

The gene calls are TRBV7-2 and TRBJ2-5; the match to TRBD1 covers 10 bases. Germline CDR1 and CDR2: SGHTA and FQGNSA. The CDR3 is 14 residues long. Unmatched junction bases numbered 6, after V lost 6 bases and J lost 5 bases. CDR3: CASRPDRGQETQYF. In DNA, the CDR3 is TGTGCCAGCAGACCAGACAGGGGGCAGGAGACCCAGTACTTC.

CDR3 in amino acids: CAWLHRQGVRSRYNEQFF. The CDR3 DNA reads TGTGCCTGGTTGCATAGGCAGGGGGTTAGGTCACGCTACAATGAGCAGTTCTTC. V and J are TRBV30 and TRBJ2-1, with 7 bases identical to TRBD1. Germline lookup yields CDR1 GTSNPN and CDR2 SVGIG (reference sequence). J was trimmed by 3 bases and V by 5 bases; bases with no gene match: 19. The CDR3 sequence is 18 residues long.

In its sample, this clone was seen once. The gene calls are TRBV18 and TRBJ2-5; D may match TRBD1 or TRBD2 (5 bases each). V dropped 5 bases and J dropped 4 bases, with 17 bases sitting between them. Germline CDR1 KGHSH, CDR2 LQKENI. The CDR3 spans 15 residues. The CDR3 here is CASSSYRGTGETQYF. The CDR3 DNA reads TGTGCCAGCTCATCATACCGGGGCACCGGAGAGACCCAGTACTTC.

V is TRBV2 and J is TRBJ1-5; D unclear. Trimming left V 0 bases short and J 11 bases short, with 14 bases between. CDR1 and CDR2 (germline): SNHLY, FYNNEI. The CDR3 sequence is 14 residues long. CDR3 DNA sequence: TGTGCCAGCAGTGAAGCGCTGTTCACGGGCGCCCAGCATTTT. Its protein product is CASSEALFTGAQHF.

CDR3 sequence: CASSKTGMEGETQYF. CDR3 DNA: TGTGCCAGCAGTAAAACAGGGATGGAGGGGGAGACCCAGTACTTC. The chain carries TRBV9 and TRBJ2-5, with D perhaps given as TRBD1 or TRBD2 (6 bases each). Looked up from germline, CDR1 is SGDLS and CDR2 is YYNGEE. This CDR3 is 15 amino acids long. The germline V and J ends were trimmed by 5 bases and 5 bases, with 19 bases remaining between them.

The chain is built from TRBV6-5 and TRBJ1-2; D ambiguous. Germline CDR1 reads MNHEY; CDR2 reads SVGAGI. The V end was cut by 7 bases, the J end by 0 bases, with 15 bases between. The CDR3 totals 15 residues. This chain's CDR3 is CASTRETRPNYGYTF. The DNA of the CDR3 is TGTGCCAGCACCCGGGAGACAAGGCCTAACTATGGCTACACCTTC.

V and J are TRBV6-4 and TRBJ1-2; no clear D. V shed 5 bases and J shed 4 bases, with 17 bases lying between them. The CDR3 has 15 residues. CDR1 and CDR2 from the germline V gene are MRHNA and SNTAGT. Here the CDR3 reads CASSPLSGEGYGYTF. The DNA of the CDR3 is TGTGCCAGCAGTCCGCTCTCAGGAGAGGGCTATGGCTACACCTTC.

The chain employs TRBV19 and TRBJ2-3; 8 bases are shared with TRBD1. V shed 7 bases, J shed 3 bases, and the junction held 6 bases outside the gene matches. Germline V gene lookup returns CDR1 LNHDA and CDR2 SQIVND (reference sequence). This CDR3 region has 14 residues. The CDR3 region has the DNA TGTGCCAGTACGTCCACAGGGGGAACAGATACGCAGTATTTT. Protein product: CASTSTGGTDTQYF.

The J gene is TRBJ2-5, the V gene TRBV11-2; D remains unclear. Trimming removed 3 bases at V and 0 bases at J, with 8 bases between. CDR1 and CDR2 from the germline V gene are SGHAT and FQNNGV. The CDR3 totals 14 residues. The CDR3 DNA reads TGTGCCAGCAGCTTGGGCAGTAACCAAGAGACCCAGTACTTC. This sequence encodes CASSLGSNQETQYF.

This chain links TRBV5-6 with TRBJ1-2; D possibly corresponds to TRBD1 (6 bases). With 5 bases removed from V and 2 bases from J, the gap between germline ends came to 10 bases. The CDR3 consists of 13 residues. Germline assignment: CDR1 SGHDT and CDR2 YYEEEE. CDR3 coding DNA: TGTGCCAGCAGTCCCCAGGGGAACTATGGCTACACCTTC. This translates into CASSPQGNYGYTF.

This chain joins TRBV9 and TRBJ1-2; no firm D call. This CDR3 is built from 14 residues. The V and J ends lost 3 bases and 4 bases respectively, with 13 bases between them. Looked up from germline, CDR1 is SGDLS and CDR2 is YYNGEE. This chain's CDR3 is CASSGPQRGYGYTF. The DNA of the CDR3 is TGTGCCAGCAGCGGGCCCCAGCGGGGCTATGGCTACACCTTC.

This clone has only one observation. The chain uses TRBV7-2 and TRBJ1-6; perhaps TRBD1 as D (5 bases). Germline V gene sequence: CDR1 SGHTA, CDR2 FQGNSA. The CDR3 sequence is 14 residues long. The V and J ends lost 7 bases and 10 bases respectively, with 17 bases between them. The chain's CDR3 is CASTGRHSGSPLHF. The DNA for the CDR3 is TGTGCCAGCACGGGGCGGCATTCGGGGTCACCCCTCCACTTT. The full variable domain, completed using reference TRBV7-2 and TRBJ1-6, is GAGVSQSPSNKVTEKGKDVELRCDPISGHTALYWYRQSLGQGLEFLIYFQGNSAPDKSGLPSDRFSAERTGGSVSTLTIQRTQQEDSAVYLCASTGRHSGSPLHFGNGTRLTVT.

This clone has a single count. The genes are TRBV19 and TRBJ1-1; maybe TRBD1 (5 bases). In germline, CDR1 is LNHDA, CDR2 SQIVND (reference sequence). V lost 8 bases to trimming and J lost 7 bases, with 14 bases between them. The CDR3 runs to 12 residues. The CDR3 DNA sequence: TGTGCCAGTGGAGACAGATACAGTGAAGCTTTCTTT. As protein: CASGDRYSEAFF.

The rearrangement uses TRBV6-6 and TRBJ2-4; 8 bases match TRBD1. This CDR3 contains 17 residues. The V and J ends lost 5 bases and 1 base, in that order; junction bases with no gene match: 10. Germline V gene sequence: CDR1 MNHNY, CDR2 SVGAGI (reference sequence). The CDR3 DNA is TGTGCCAGCAGTCGAAGTCGTTGGACAGGGGCCAAAAACATTCAGTACTTC. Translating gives CASSRSRWTGAKNIQYF.

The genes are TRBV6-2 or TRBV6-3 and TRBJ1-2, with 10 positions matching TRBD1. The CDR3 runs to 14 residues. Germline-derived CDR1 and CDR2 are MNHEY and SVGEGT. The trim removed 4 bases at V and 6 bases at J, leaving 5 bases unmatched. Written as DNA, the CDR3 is TGTGCCAGCAGTTCCGGGACAGGGGTTCATGGCTACACCTTC. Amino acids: CASSSGTGVHGYTF.

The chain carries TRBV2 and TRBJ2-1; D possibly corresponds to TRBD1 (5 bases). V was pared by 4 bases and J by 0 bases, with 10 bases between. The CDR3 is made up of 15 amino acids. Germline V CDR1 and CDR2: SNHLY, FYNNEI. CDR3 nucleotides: TGTGCCAGCAGTGTGGGGCGGAGCTCCTACAATGAGCAGTTCTTC. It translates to CASSVGRSSYNEQFF.

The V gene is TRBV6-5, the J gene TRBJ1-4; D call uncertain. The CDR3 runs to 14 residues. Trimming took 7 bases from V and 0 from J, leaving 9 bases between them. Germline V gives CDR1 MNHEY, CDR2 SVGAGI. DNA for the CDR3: TGTGCCAGCAAAGGCGTTGCAACTAATGAAAAACTGTTTTTT. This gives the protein CASKGVATNEKLFF.

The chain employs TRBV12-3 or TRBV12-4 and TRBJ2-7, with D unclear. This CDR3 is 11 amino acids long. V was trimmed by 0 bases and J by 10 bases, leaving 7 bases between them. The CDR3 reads CASSLARRQYF. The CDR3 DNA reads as TGTGCCAGCAGTTTAGCGCGGCGACAGTACTTC.

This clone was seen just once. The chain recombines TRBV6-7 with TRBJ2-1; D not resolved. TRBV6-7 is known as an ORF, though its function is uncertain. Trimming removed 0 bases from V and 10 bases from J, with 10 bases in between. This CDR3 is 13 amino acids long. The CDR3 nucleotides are TGTGCCAGCAGTTACTCTACCCTGTGGGAGCAGTTCTTC. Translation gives CASSYSTLWEQFF.

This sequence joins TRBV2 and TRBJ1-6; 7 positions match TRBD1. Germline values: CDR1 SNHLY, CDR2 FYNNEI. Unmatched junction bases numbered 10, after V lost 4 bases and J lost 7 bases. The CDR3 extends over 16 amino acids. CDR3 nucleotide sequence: TGTGCCAGCAGTGGCGGACAGGCTTTCGGAAATTCACCCCTCCACTTT. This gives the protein CASSGGQAFGNSPLHF.

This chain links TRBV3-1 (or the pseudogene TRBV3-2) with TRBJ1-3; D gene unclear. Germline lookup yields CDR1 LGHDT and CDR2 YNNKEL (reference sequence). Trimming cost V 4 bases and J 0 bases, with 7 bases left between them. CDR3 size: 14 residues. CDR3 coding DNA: TGTGCCAGCAGCCCCGAGAGCTCTGGAAACACCATATATTTT. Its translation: CASSPESSGNTIYF.

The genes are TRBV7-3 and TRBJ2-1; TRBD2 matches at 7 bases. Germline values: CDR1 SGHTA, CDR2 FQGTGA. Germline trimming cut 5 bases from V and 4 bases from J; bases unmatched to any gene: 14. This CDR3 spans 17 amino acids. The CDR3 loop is CASSVDSGGLPYNEQFF. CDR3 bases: TGTGCCAGCAGCGTAGATTCGGGGGGACTCCCTTACAATGAGCAGTTCTTC.

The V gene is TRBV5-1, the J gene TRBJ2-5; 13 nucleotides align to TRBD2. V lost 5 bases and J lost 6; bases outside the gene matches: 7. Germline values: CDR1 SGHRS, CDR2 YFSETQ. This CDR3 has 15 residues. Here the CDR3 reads CASRTSGGPRKTQYF. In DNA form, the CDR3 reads TGCGCCAGCAGGACTAGCGGGGGGCCGAGGAAGACCCAGTACTTC.

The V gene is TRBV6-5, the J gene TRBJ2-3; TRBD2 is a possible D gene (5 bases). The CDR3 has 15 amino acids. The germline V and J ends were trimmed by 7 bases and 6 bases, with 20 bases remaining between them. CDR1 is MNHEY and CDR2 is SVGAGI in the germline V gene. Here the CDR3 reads CASTPGSVTGDTQYF. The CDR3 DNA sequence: TGTGCCAGCACCCCCGGGTCGGTAACGGGGGATACGCAGTATTTT.